These T cell receptor beta chains were read from a single sample in a study of T-cell reconstitution after alpha-beta-depleted transplantation in children. TCRdb reprocessed the PCR reads with MiXCR, giving one entry per CDR3 protein. The profile shows over 150,000 distinct CDR3 sequences, about 7% of them singletons. Sequences were derived from PBMCs, sampled before TCRalphabeta/CD19-depleted stem cell transplant. The source of these receptors is a boy aged 2 to 10 with acute lymphoblastic leukemia, due to receive a stem cell transplant. Each CDR3 is given without its conserved first and last residue.

TRBV5-4 ASSRDSIPSYEQY
TRBV20-1 SASPTAYGYT
TRBV5-6 ASSKGGVSNQPQH
TRBV4-2 ASNQVGPAGSYEQY
TRBV28 ASLGGGRGANTEAF
TRBV5-6 ASSWSSYTEAF
TRBV28 ASRGRAGANVLT
TRBV10-3 AIRQPATSGVASTDTQY
TRBV7-2 ASSPDDGPPY
TRBV27 ASSGEVPQGEQF
TRBV5-1 ASYREQETQY
TRBV7-2 ASSLVASGVETQY
TRBV5-1 ASSWGTWPNSPLH
TRBV28 ASRKDRAGQPQH
TRBV6-5 ASSYCGGPHNEQF
TRBV12-3/TRBV12-4 ASRGRGDTQY
TRBV28 ASKASGSFYEQY
TRBV20-1 SARDAGARLNNSPLH
TRBV12-3/TRBV12-4 ASSSGFLLTH
TRBV25-1 ASADSLNTEAF
TRBV12-3/TRBV12-4 ASSHQGLAGQETQY
TRBV29-1 SVDTGRATEAF
TRBV7-8 ASSLRIIWETQY
TRBV5-1 ASSLNSFQETQY
TRBV27 ASSASKNIQY
TRBV5-8 ASSLEPETQY
TRBV3-1 ASCRKIGLAGFYEQY
TRBV6-8 ATPRHGDEQF
TRBV29-1 SVEPDAFGGLGTEAF
TRBV7-7 ASSQRGGLDTQY
TRBV4-3 ASSLRGRLGQF
TRBV7-9 ASSLGWRDYEQY